Listed below are T cell receptor beta chains from one sample, sequenced in a study of T cells in Graves' hyperthyroidism and ophthalmopathy. From the multiplex PCR reads, TCRdb called clonotypes with MiXCR, one entry per CDR3 protein. This sample has about 560,000 distinct CDR3 sequences, with 15% to 17% found just once. The sample was blood. These receptors originate from a woman aged 25-40 years with Graves' hyperthyroidism. Each CDR3 is given with its conserved first and last residue. The D gene is left open where the match is weak. Clone size is shown for a subset of rows, as once, few, many or a class of expanded clone.

CASSPPELAGLNEQFF TGCGCCAGCAGCCCCCCGGAGCTAGCGGGACTGAATGAGCAGTTCTTC TRBJ2-1 many TRBV10-2 16 TRBD2
CASSPTSGATGELFF TGTGCCAGCAGCCCGACTAGCGGGGCGACCGGGGAGCTGTTTTTT TRBJ2-2 many TRBV7-2 15 TRBD2
CSARDGTSLYEQYF TGCAGTGCTAGAGATGGGACCAGCCTATACGAGCAGTACTTC TRBJ2-7 - TRBV20-1 14 -
CAWSVGRGSGNTIYF TGTGCCTGGAGTGTAGGGCGGGGCTCTGGAAACACCATATATTTT TRBJ1-3 many TRBV30 15 -
CASSLVGWGAGGTDTQYF TGTGCCAGCAGTTTAGTGGGGTGGGGTGCGGGAGGCACAGATACGCAGTATTTT TRBJ2-3 - TRBV12-3/TRBV12-4 18 TRBD2
CAIGYDTEAFF TGTGCCATCGGGTACGACACTGAAGCTTTCTTT TRBJ1-1 many TRBV10-3 11 -
CASSLDRRRAYGYTF TGTGCCAGCAGTCTCGACAGGAGGAGGGCCTATGGCTACACCTTC TRBJ1-2 - TRBV6-7 15 -
CAWSPGLTVLEQYF TGTGCCTGGAGTCCGGGACTAACGGTCCTTGAGCAGTACTTC TRBJ2-7 many TRBV30 14 TRBD2
CASSQGQSQSSYEQYF TGCGCCAGCAGCCAAGGACAGTCCCAGAGCTCCTACGAGCAGTACTTC TRBJ2-7 - TRBV4-1 16 -
CASSSTEETQYF TGTGCCAGCAGTTCCACCGAAGAGACCCAGTACTTC TRBJ2-5 few TRBV28 12 -
CASSSTGISGELFF TGTGCCAGCAGCTCAACGGGAATCTCTGGGGAGCTGTTTTTT TRBJ2-2 - TRBV7-3 14 -
CASSQVTGTGELFF TGTGCCAGCAGCCAAGTTACCGGCACCGGGGAGCTGTTTTTT TRBJ2-2 few TRBV14 14 -
CASSQDYGGTPDTQYF TGTGCCAGCAGCCAAGATTACGGGGGTACCCCAGATACGCAGTATTTT TRBJ2-3 few TRBV4-2 16 -
CASRVSGSFHNEQFF TGTGCCAGCAGGGTTAGCGGGAGTTTCCACAATGAGCAGTTCTTC TRBJ2-1 many TRBV6-2/TRBV6-3 15 TRBD2
CASSQGHLTGELFF TGTGCCAGCAGCCAAGGACACCTCACCGGGGAGCTGTTTTTT TRBJ2-2 many TRBV3-1 14 -
CASSVSKSYEQYF TGTGCCAGCAGTGTTTCGAAGTCCTACGAGCAGTACTTC TRBJ2-7 few TRBV28 13 -
CSARPTRTGTYEQYF TGCAGTGCTAGACCCACGCGGACAGGGACGTACGAGCAGTACTTC TRBJ2-7 many TRBV20-1 15 TRBD1
CASSPYRGNGYTF TGTGCCAGCAGCCCGTACAGGGGCAATGGCTACACCTTC TRBJ1-2 many TRBV3-1 13 TRBD1
CASSEQLAGVTDTQYF TGTGCCAGCAGTGAACAACTAGCGGGAGTAACAGATACGCAGTATTTT TRBJ2-3 many TRBV6-1 16 TRBD2
CASSLAMTGPGELFF TGCGCCAGCAGCTTAGCTATGACGGGGCCCGGGGAGCTGTTTTTT TRBJ2-2 few TRBV5-1 15 -
CASSQGLLGNEQFF TGCGCCAGCAGCCAAGGACTCCTGGGGAATGAGCAGTTCTTC TRBJ2-1 few TRBV4-1 14 -
CASSQALYEQYF TGTGCCAGCAGCCAGGCCCTCTACGAGCAGTACTTC TRBJ2-7 many TRBV28 12 -
CSVERPAPDGDYEQYF TGCAGCGTTGAACGCCCGGCACCCGACGGAGACTACGAGCAGTACTTC TRBJ2-7 many TRBV29-1 16 -
CASSVGGILDEQFF TGTGCCAGCAGCGTAGGCGGGATTCTCGATGAGCAGTTCTTC TRBJ2-1 - TRBV9 14 -